A selection of T cell receptor beta chains follows, all from one sample in a study of T cell repertoires in cytomegalovirus infection. TCRdb recomputed calls from the reads with MiXCR, one row per CDR3 protein. The sample lists around 170,000 distinct CDR3 sequences, roughly 15% occurring once. The sequencing sample was made of CD8+ T cells from PBMCs. The receptors were gathered from a human donor in good health (CMV status not recorded). Some clones in this sample may be carry-over from other donors' samples. Each CDR3 is given with its conserved first and last residue. The order of the fields is V gene, J gene, clone size, D gene, CDR3 protein, CDR3 DNA. D genes are given only for firm matches. Some rows have no size entry. The others give once, few or many, or a class for an expanded clone.

v_call: TRBV7-2
j_call: TRBJ2-1
clone_size: few
d_call: NA
cdr3_aa: CASGFRQDNEQFF
cdr3_nt: TGTGCCAGCGGGTTCAGACAAGACAATGAGCAGTTCTTC

v_call: TRBV4-1
j_call: TRBJ2-7
clone_size: NA
d_call: TRBD1
cdr3_aa: CASSQQQGEGYEQYF
cdr3_nt: TGCGCCAGCAGCCAACAGCAGGGGGAAGGCTACGAGCAGTACTTC

v_call: TRBV27
j_call: TRBJ1-5
clone_size: few
d_call: TRBD1
cdr3_aa: CASSHGTARGNQPQHF
cdr3_nt: TGTGCCAGCAGTCACGGGACAGCGAGGGGCAATCAGCCCCAGCATTTT

v_call: TRBV6-5
j_call: TRBJ2-5
clone_size: few
d_call: NA
cdr3_aa: CASSSQVTQETQYF
cdr3_nt: TGTGCCAGCAGCTCCCAGGTGACTCAAGAGACCCAGTACTTC

v_call: TRBV7-9
j_call: TRBJ1-1
clone_size: NA
d_call: TRBD1
cdr3_aa: CASSSTQGGDTEAFF
cdr3_nt: TGTGCCAGCAGCTCCACTCAGGGGGGGGACACTGAAGCTTTCTTT

v_call: TRBV20-1
j_call: TRBJ2-5
clone_size: few
d_call: NA
cdr3_aa: CSARDGQGMETQYF
cdr3_nt: TGCAGTGCTAGAGATGGCCAGGGCATGGAGACCCAGTACTTC

v_call: TRBV20-1
j_call: TRBJ2-7
clone_size: NA
d_call: NA
cdr3_aa: CSARDKSGPSYEQYF
cdr3_nt: TGCAGTGCTAGAGATAAGAGCGGACCCTCCTACGAGCAGTACTTC

v_call: TRBV7-9
j_call: TRBJ2-5
clone_size: few
d_call: NA
cdr3_aa: CASSIVPLGKGEQETQYF
cdr3_nt: TGTGCCAGCAGCATAGTCCCCCTCGGGAAGGGAGAACAAGAGACCCAGTACTTC

v_call: TRBV19
j_call: TRBJ2-1
clone_size: NA
d_call: NA
cdr3_aa: CASSIWRGPNNEQFF
cdr3_nt: TGTGCCAGTAGTATCTGGCGGGGGCCGAACAATGAGCAGTTCTTC

v_call: TRBV28
j_call: TRBJ1-2
clone_size: NA
d_call: TRBD1
cdr3_aa: CASSLGGQIRYGYTF
cdr3_nt: TGTGCCAGCAGTTTAGGGGGACAGATCCGCTATGGCTACACCTTC

v_call: TRBV11-2
j_call: TRBJ2-7
clone_size: few
d_call: NA
cdr3_aa: CASSLDSLYEQYF
cdr3_nt: TGTGCCAGCAGCTTGGACAGTCTCTACGAGCAGTACTTC

v_call: TRBV12-3/TRBV12-4
j_call: TRBJ2-7
clone_size: many
d_call: NA
cdr3_aa: CASSFGSWGSGTYEQYF
cdr3_nt: TGTGCCAGCAGCTTTGGAAGTTGGGGCTCGGGCACCTACGAGCAGTACTTC

v_call: TRBV4-1
j_call: TRBJ2-3
clone_size: NA
d_call: NA
cdr3_aa: CASSQPVTGAGDTQYF
cdr3_nt: TGCGCCAGCAGCCAGCCCGTTACGGGGGCCGGAGATACGCAGTATTTT

v_call: TRBV28
j_call: TRBJ2-7
clone_size: NA
d_call: NA
cdr3_aa: CASSPFPYEQYF
cdr3_nt: TGTGCCAGCAGTCCCTTTCCCTACGAGCAGTACTTC

v_call: TRBV4-1
j_call: TRBJ2-1
clone_size: NA
d_call: NA
cdr3_aa: CASSQDGGSDEQFF
cdr3_nt: TGCGCCAGCAGCCAAGATGGGGGTTCGGATGAGCAGTTCTTC

v_call: TRBV7-9
j_call: TRBJ1-1
clone_size: NA
d_call: NA
cdr3_aa: CASSFGANTEAFF
cdr3_nt: TGTGCCAGCAGCTTTGGGGCGAACACTGAAGCTTTCTTT

v_call: TRBV6-5
j_call: TRBJ2-2
clone_size: NA
d_call: TRBD2
cdr3_aa: CASSYSAGGLGNTGELFF
cdr3_nt: TGTGCCAGCAGTTACTCGGCGGGGGGGCTTGGGAACACCGGGGAGCTGTTTTTT

v_call: TRBV4-1
j_call: TRBJ1-5
clone_size: few
d_call: NA
cdr3_aa: CASSQDPFQPQHF
cdr3_nt: TGCGCCAGCAGCCAAGATCCGTTTCAGCCCCAGCATTTT

v_call: TRBV29-1
j_call: TRBJ2-7
clone_size: NA
d_call: NA
cdr3_aa: CSCQVWVSEGFYEQYF
cdr3_nt: TGCAGCTGTCAAGTGTGGGTCTCAGAGGGGTTCTACGAGCAGTACTTC

v_call: TRBV27
j_call: TRBJ2-1
clone_size: once
d_call: NA
cdr3_aa: CASSLISGELYNEQFF
cdr3_nt: TGTGCCAGCAGTTTAATCTCAGGGGAACTGTACAATGAGCAGTTCTTC

v_call: TRBV12-3/TRBV12-4
j_call: TRBJ1-2
clone_size: few
d_call: NA
cdr3_aa: CASRTVAGHGYTF
cdr3_nt: TGTGCCAGCCGGACAGTTGCGGGCCATGGCTACACCTTC

v_call: TRBV6-2/TRBV6-3
j_call: TRBJ1-1
clone_size: NA
d_call: NA
cdr3_aa: CASSPTWREAFF
cdr3_nt: TGTGCCAGCAGCCCTACATGGAGGGAAGCTTTCTTT

v_call: TRBV6-6
j_call: TRBJ2-5
clone_size: NA
d_call: NA
cdr3_aa: CASSHPGIRVETQYF
cdr3_nt: TGTGCCAGCAGTCACCCAGGGATCCGCGTAGAGACCCAGTACTTC

v_call: TRBV6-6
j_call: TRBJ2-7
clone_size: NA
d_call: NA
cdr3_aa: CASSYSIREQYF
cdr3_nt: TGTGCCAGCAGTTACTCGATCAGGGAGCAGTACTTC

v_call: TRBV2
j_call: TRBJ1-1
clone_size: NA
d_call: NA
cdr3_aa: CASNGRGLETEAFF
cdr3_nt: TGTGCCAGCAATGGGCGGGGTTTGGAGACTGAAGCTTTCTTT

v_call: TRBV7-2
j_call: TRBJ2-4
clone_size: NA
d_call: NA
cdr3_aa: CASSLAGRDIQYF
cdr3_nt: TGTGCCAGCAGCTTAGCAGGAAGGGACATTCAGTACTTC

v_call: TRBV12-3/TRBV12-4
j_call: TRBJ1-2
clone_size: few
d_call: TRBD1
cdr3_aa: CASSISGDRAEYGYTF
cdr3_nt: TGTGCCAGCAGCATCTCGGGGGACAGGGCGGAGTATGGCTACACCTTC

v_call: TRBV3-1
j_call: TRBJ2-1
clone_size: NA
d_call: NA
cdr3_aa: CASSHEVPHEQFF
cdr3_nt: TGTGCCAGCAGCCACGAAGTACCCCATGAGCAGTTCTTC

v_call: TRBV6-1
j_call: TRBJ1-1
clone_size: NA
d_call: TRBD1
cdr3_aa: CASSDGIRDRGRGTEAFF
cdr3_nt: TGTGCCAGCAGTGACGGGATCCGGGACAGGGGGCGCGGAACTGAAGCTTTCTTT

v_call: TRBV10-3
j_call: TRBJ2-7
clone_size: many
d_call: NA
cdr3_aa: CAISESVRHEQYF
cdr3_nt: TGTGCCATCAGTGAAAGTGTACGCCACGAGCAGTACTTC

v_call: TRBV6-6
j_call: TRBJ1-1
clone_size: NA
d_call: NA
cdr3_aa: CASSLAGPNTEAFF
cdr3_nt: TGTGCCAGCAGCCTAGCGGGGCCCAACACTGAAGCTTTCTTT

v_call: TRBV28
j_call: TRBJ2-7
clone_size: few
d_call: NA
cdr3_aa: CASSSTHSYSYEQYF
cdr3_nt: TGTGCCAGCAGCTCGACTCACTCCTACTCCTACGAGCAGTACTTC

v_call: TRBV7-9
j_call: TRBJ2-1
clone_size: NA
d_call: TRBD2
cdr3_aa: CASRPTSGAYNEQFF
cdr3_nt: TGTGCCAGCAGACCTACTAGCGGGGCATACAATGAGCAGTTCTTC

v_call: TRBV7-2
j_call: TRBJ2-7
clone_size: few
d_call: NA
cdr3_aa: CASSQRSGERDEQYF
cdr3_nt: TGTGCCAGCAGCCAAAGGTCGGGGGAGAGGGACGAGCAGTACTTC

v_call: TRBV7-8
j_call: TRBJ2-7
clone_size: few
d_call: NA
cdr3_aa: CASSFGVGSSYEQYF
cdr3_nt: TGTGCCAGCAGCTTTGGGGTTGGCTCCTCCTACGAGCAGTACTTC

v_call: TRBV20-1
j_call: TRBJ1-1
clone_size: few
d_call: NA
cdr3_aa: CSADTGSAEAFF
cdr3_nt: TGCAGTGCTGATACAGGGTCCGCTGAAGCTTTCTTT

v_call: TRBV29-1
j_call: TRBJ1-3
clone_size: many
d_call: NA
cdr3_aa: CSAEGSSYSGNTIYF
cdr3_nt: TGCAGCGCCGAAGGTTCAAGCTACTCTGGAAACACCATATATTTT

v_call: TRBV6-1
j_call: TRBJ2-3
clone_size: few
d_call: TRBD2
cdr3_aa: CASRLSGRDTDTQYF
cdr3_nt: TGTGCCAGCAGGCTCAGCGGGAGGGACACAGATACGCAGTATTTT

v_call: TRBV7-6
j_call: TRBJ2-7
clone_size: NA
d_call: NA
cdr3_aa: CASRAGSSYEQYF
cdr3_nt: TGTGCCAGCAGGGCAGGGTCCTCCTACGAGCAGTACTTC

v_call: TRBV7-9
j_call: TRBJ2-2
clone_size: few
d_call: TRBD2
cdr3_aa: CASSSRIGRRTGELFF
cdr3_nt: TGTGCCAGCAGCTCTCGTATCGGGAGGCGCACCGGGGAGCTGTTTTTT

v_call: TRBV29-1
j_call: TRBJ2-1
clone_size: many
d_call: TRBD1
cdr3_aa: CSVEGDRGHNEQFF
cdr3_nt: TGCAGCGTTGAGGGGGACAGGGGGCATAATGAGCAGTTCTTC

v_call: TRBV11-2
j_call: TRBJ2-7
clone_size: NA
d_call: NA
cdr3_aa: CASSLSVDEQYF
cdr3_nt: TGTGCCAGCAGCTTAAGCGTGGACGAGCAGTACTTC

v_call: TRBV28
j_call: TRBJ2-7
clone_size: NA
d_call: NA
cdr3_aa: CASSRTQGMYF
cdr3_nt: TGTGCCAGCAGCCGAACACAGGGTATGTACTTC

v_call: TRBV5-5
j_call: TRBJ2-1
clone_size: NA
d_call: TRBD2
cdr3_aa: CASSQLAGGPEQFF
cdr3_nt: TGTGCCAGCAGCCAGCTAGCGGGAGGCCCTGAGCAGTTCTTC

v_call: TRBV7-2
j_call: TRBJ2-7
clone_size: NA
d_call: TRBD2
cdr3_aa: CASSSIAGDEQYF
cdr3_nt: TGTGCCAGCAGCTCTATAGCGGGGGACGAGCAGTACTTC

v_call: TRBV28
j_call: TRBJ2-3
clone_size: NA
d_call: NA
cdr3_aa: CASSLNGEADTQYF
cdr3_nt: TGTGCCAGCAGTTTGAACGGCGAGGCAGATACGCAGTATTTT

v_call: TRBV6-6
j_call: TRBJ2-2
clone_size: few
d_call: TRBD2
cdr3_aa: CASITGGYRLFF
cdr3_nt: TGTGCCAGCATAACGGGGGGATATAGGCTGTTTTTT

v_call: TRBV7-6
j_call: TRBJ2-1
clone_size: NA
d_call: NA
cdr3_aa: CASSPIGDEQFF
cdr3_nt: TGTGCCAGCAGCCCTATCGGGGATGAGCAGTTCTTC

v_call: TRBV15
j_call: TRBJ1-2
clone_size: NA
d_call: NA
cdr3_aa: CATSSYSYGYTF
cdr3_nt: TGTGCCACCAGCTCTTACAGCTATGGCTACACCTTC

v_call: TRBV20-1
j_call: TRBJ2-7
clone_size: few
d_call: NA
cdr3_aa: CSARERVSYEQYF
cdr3_nt: TGCAGTGCTAGAGAGAGAGTTTCCTACGAGCAGTACTTC

v_call: TRBV7-9
j_call: TRBJ2-1
clone_size: few
d_call: NA
cdr3_aa: CASSLISRDPYNEQFF
cdr3_nt: TGTGCCAGCAGCTTAATATCGCGGGACCCTTACAATGAGCAGTTCTTC